One and the same sample provided the 14 T cell receptor beta chains below, sequenced in a study of blood T cell repertoires in COVID-19. Data came from immunoSEQ multiplex PCR; TCRdb stores just in-frame clones and leaves some out. The data contain approximately 200,000 clones, 80% to 90% of them singletons. The sample was PBMCs or T cells enriched from blood (not recorded which). The receptors shown here come from a man in his thirties or forties who had recovered from COVID-19.

This clone was observed a handful of times. The chain links TRBV25-1 to TRBJ2-1; 8 bases line up with TRBD1. The J segment lost 8 bases and the V segment lost 7 bases, leaving 16 bases of the junction unmatched. Germline assignment: CDR1 MGHDK and CDR2 SYGVNS. The length of the CDR3 is 16 residues. The CDR3 loop is CASKRTGLGFRDEQFF. Written as DNA, the CDR3 is TGTGCCAGCAAACGGACAGGGCTAGGATTTCGGGATGAGCAGTTCTTC.

The V and J genes are TRBV5-4 and TRBJ1-4; D gene ambiguous. Germline lookup yields CDR1 SGHNT and CDR2 YYREEE (reference sequence). V lost 4 bases to trimming and J lost 0 bases, with 7 bases between them. The CDR3 is 14 residues long. CDR3 coding DNA: TGTGCCAGCAGCCGAGGGACAACTAATGAAAAACTGTTTTTT. Protein product: CASSRGTTNEKLFF.

This clone was recorded only once. The genes are TRBV6-2 or TRBV6-3 and TRBJ2-1, with 8 bases that match TRBD2. CDR1 and CDR2 from the germline V gene are MNHEY and SVGEGT. The ends lost 5 bases at V and 6 bases at J; junction bases unmatched: 12. CDR3 length: 16 amino acids. CDR3 DNA: TGTGCCAGCAGTGACTTACTAGCGGACGGAACCAATGAGCAGTTCTTC. Residues: CASSDLLADGTNEQFF.

This chain connects TRBV5-6 to TRBJ2-5, with a possible D match to TRBD2 (5 bases). With 1 base removed from V and 2 bases from J, the gap between germline ends came to 12 bases. The germline CDR1 and CDR2 sequences are SGHDT and YYEEEE. The CDR3 sequence is 15 residues long. The CDR3 loop reads CASSLLAKFQETQYF. CDR3 in DNA: TGTGCCAGCAGCTTGTTAGCGAAATTTCAAGAGACCCAGTACTTC.

The CDR3 coding sequence is TGTGCCAGCTCACCACGGGGGAGGGTATCGGATGAAAAACTGTTTTTT. This encodes CASSPRGRVSDEKLFF. V usage is TRBV18 and J usage is TRBJ1-4, with a weak D call TRBD1 (5 bases). Germline loops: CDR1 KGHSH, CDR2 LQKENI. V lost 1 base to trimming and J lost 6 bases, with 15 bases between them. The length of the CDR3 is 16 residues.

The sample holds one count of this clone. J is TRBJ1-2 and V is TRBV13; 9 bases agree with TRBD1. The germline CDR1 and CDR2 sequences are PRHDT and FYEKMQ (reference sequence). Germline trimming cut 5 bases from V and 3 bases from J; bases unmatched to any gene: 7. This CDR3 contains 15 residues. The CDR3 region has the DNA TGTGCCAGCAGCCCCGGTTGGACAGGGGACTATGGCTACACCTTC. Its protein is CASSPGWTGDYGYTF.

This clone was detected a few times. This sequence joins TRBV19 and TRBJ2-7; tentative D call: TRBD2 (5 bases). The CDR3 is made up of 15 amino acids. Trimming removed 3 bases at V and 0 bases at J, with 12 bases between. Germline V gene lookup returns CDR1 LNHDA and CDR2 SQIVND (reference sequence). The CDR3 loop is CASSISSASSYEQYF. The CDR3, as DNA: TGTGCCAGTAGTATCAGTAGCGCGAGCTCCTACGAGCAGTACTTC.

This clone has only one observation. This chain links TRBV5-1 with TRBJ2-7; 7 positions match TRBD1. The CDR3 is 15 residues long. Germline assignment: CDR1 SGHRS and CDR2 YFSETQ. The junction had 5 bases not matched to a gene; V was cut back by 0 bases and J by 2 bases. The CDR3 loop reads CASSLGFTGAYEQYF. Written as DNA, the CDR3 is TGCGCCAGCAGCTTGGGTTTTACAGGGGCCTACGAGCAGTACTTC.

The chain carries TRBV19 and TRBJ2-1; no firm D call. V shed 7 bases and J shed 4 bases, with 14 bases lying between them. CDR3 size: 14 residues. CDR1 and CDR2 from the germline V gene are LNHDA and SQIVND (reference sequence). This CDR3 reads CASISSGGYNEQFF. The CDR3 region has the DNA TGTGCCAGTATTTCGTCTGGCGGATACAATGAGCAGTTCTTC. The full variable domain, with the rest looked up from reference TRBV19 and TRBJ2-1, is DGGITQSPKYLFRKEGQNVTLSCEQNLNHDAMYWYRQDPGQGLRLIYYSQIVNDFQKGDIAEGYSVSREKKESFPLTVTSAQKNPTAFYLCASISSGGYNEQFFGPGTRLTVL.

The CDR3: CASSQDAGRGTEAFF. The CDR3 coding sequence is TGCGCCAGCAGCCAAGATGCAGGGAGGGGCACTGAAGCTTTCTTT. J is TRBJ1-1 and V is TRBV4-3; perhaps TRBD1 as D (5 bases). Germline V gene sequence: CDR1 LGHNA, CDR2 YSLEER. The CDR3 contains 15 residues. V lost 0 bases to trimming and J lost 4 bases, with 12 bases between them.

V gene TRBV18 combines with J gene TRBJ2-3; 8 bases match TRBD2. CDR3 length: 16 residues. CDR1 KGHSH and CDR2 LQKENI come from the germline V gene. After removal of 3 bases from V and 3 bases from J, the junction contained 8 bases not matched to a gene. The chain's CDR3 is CASSPKAGVATDTQYF. CDR3 sequence (DNA): TGTGCCAGCTCACCGAAAGCGGGAGTGGCGACAGATACGCAGTATTTT.

The chain uses TRBV5-4 and TRBJ2-1; tentative D call: TRBD2 (6 bases). Germline CDR1 is SGHNT and CDR2 is YYREEE (reference sequence). Trimming cost V 2 bases and J 13 bases, with 16 bases left between them. There are 13 residues in the CDR3. CDR3 nucleotide sequence: TGTGCCAGCAGCTTAGGGCGGGAAAATCCCCAGTTCTTC. It is translated as CASSLGRENPQFF.

This clone appeared a single time. The chain employs TRBV7-9 and TRBJ1-5; 10 bases match TRBD1. CDR3 length equals 18 residues. Trimming at V came to 9 bases and at J to 6 bases, leaving 20 bases not matched to a gene. CDR1 and CDR2 from the germline V gene are SEHNR and FQNEAQ (reference sequence). Written as DNA, the CDR3 is TGTGCCAGAATTCTTAGGGGGACAGGGGAGTTGGGGAGTCAGCCCCAGCATTTT. Its translation: CARILRGTGELGSQPQHF.

The V call is TRBV6-6, the J call TRBJ2-7; perhaps TRBD1 as D (5 bases). The germline V and J ends were trimmed by 0 bases and 0 bases, with 9 bases remaining between them. The germline CDR1 and CDR2 sequences are MNHNY and SVGAGI (reference sequence). The CDR3 totals 15 residues. The CDR3 protein is CASSYSGRGSYEQYF. In DNA, the CDR3 is TGTGCCAGCAGTTACTCGGGTAGGGGCTCCTACGAGCAGTACTTC.